Given below is one T cell receptor beta chain in context. Its antigen is currently unknown. The data stem from a study of cytomegalovirus exposure and HLA in healthy donors. Regarding the study as a whole: Cytomegalovirus-associated TCR beta chains were listed, numbering 164. The classifier reportedly diagnosed cytomegalovirus status with high sensitivity and specificity. Subsequent analysis showed first-cohort TCR clusters tending to co-occur in some 110 validation repertoires.

From germline, CDR1 is MNHNY and CDR2 SVGAGI (reference sequence). CDR3 size: 13 residues. V lost 6 bases and J lost 2, with 11 bases in between. The donors belonged to the approximately 130-subject validation cohort, separate from the approximately 670-subject first cohort. Libraries were prepared by immunoSEQ multiplex PCR; TCRdb keeps only in-frame clonotypes and omits some of them. The sample yields about 360,000 clones, 80% to 90% seen once. What was sequenced was PBMCs. V gene TRBV6-6 combines with J gene TRBJ2-7, with D perhaps matching TRBD1 (6 bases). The TCR comes from a young woman in good health and CMV-seronegative. In DNA, the CDR3 is TGTGCCAGCAGAGAGACAGGAACCTACGAGCAGTACTTC. It yields the protein CASRETGTYEQYF.